The 26 T cell receptor beta chains reported below all come from one sample, sequenced in a study of blood T cells in healthy people across ages. Then a second PCR, running roughly 6 to 11 cycles, was carried out with a sample-barcoded 5' primer and a J-beta primer mix. TCRdb re-derived calls from the 5' RACE reads in MiXCR, one entry per CDR3 protein. The sample carries hundreds of thousands of distinct CDR3 sequences, roughly 21% recorded once. The sample comprised blood. Source of these receptors: a man between 65 and 79 years old in good health.

This clonotype was counted a few times. The chain uses TRBV10-2 and TRBJ1-4; D is unclear. Trimming shortened V by 5 bases and J by 4 bases, and 8 bases separated the two germline ends. The CDR3 length is 13 residues. Germline V CDR1 and CDR2: WSHSY, SAAADI. CDR3 nucleotides: TGCGCCAGCAGTACCGGGCTTAATGAAAAACTGTTTTTT. Its protein is CASSTGLNEKLFF.

The CDR3 sequence: CASSPTYVETQYF. CDR3 in DNA: TGTGCCAGCAGCCCAACTTACGTCGAGACCCAGTACTTC. This rearrangement joins TRBV7-9 to TRBJ2-5; D remains unclear. V lost 5 bases to trimming and J lost 5 bases, with 12 bases between them. The CDR3 length is 13 residues. Germline loops: CDR1 SEHNR, CDR2 FQNEAQ (reference sequence). Full variable domain (rest looked up from reference TRBV7-9 and TRBJ2-5): DTGVSQNPRHKITKRGQNVTFRCDPISEHNRLYWYRQTLGQGPEFLTYFQNEAQLEKSRLLSDRFSAERPKGSFSTLEIQRTEQGDSAMYLCASSPTYVETQYFGPGTRLLVL.

This clonotype was seen more than once but under ten times. In DNA form, the CDR3 reads TGTGCCAGCAGTTTAGAAGTACCGGGAAACACCATATATTTT. Amino acid sequence: CASSLEVPGNTIYF. The V and J genes are TRBV12-3 or TRBV12-4 and TRBJ1-3; D is unclear. V was pared by 1 base and J by 4 bases, with 8 bases between. This CDR3 is 14 amino acids long.

The chain is built from TRBV5-6 and TRBJ2-4; 7 bases align to TRBD1. J was trimmed by 16 bases and V by 3 bases; bases with no gene match: 22. CDR3 length: 16 residues. The germline V gene encodes CDR1 SGHDT and CDR2 YYEEEE. The CDR3 DNA follows: TGTGCCAGCAGCTACCGGGACAGTTCACAGAGGGGCCCAGCCTACTTC. Its protein is CASSYRDSSQRGPAYF.

This clonotype was observed a few times. This CDR3 reads CASSQEGYINEKLFF. As DNA, the CDR3 is TGTGCCAGCAGCCAAGAAGGGTATATTAATGAAAAACTGTTTTTT. The chain carries TRBV3-1 and TRBJ1-4; D gene unclear. The V gene's germline CDR1 is LGHDT and CDR2 YNNKEL (reference sequence). V was pared by 0 bases and J by 4 bases, with 9 bases between. The CDR3 loop spans 15 amino acids.

This clonotype appeared a few times. The chain carries TRBV27 and TRBJ2-5; TRBD2 matches at 8 bases. The DNA end is a closer match to TRBJ2-1, so the J assignment may be wrong. Germline CDR1 is MNHEY and CDR2 is SMNVEV (reference sequence). This CDR3 comprises 13 residues. CDR3 residues: CASSLGQGLVQFF. CDR3 DNA: TGTGCCAGCAGTTTAGGTCAGGGACTAGTGCAGTTCTTC.

This clonotype was recorded many times. The CDR3 loop reads CASSLGPGQSYNEQFF. In nucleotides, the CDR3 is TGTGCCAGCAGCCTAGGCCCGGGACAGAGTTACAATGAGCAGTTCTTC. The chain recombines TRBV7-2 with TRBJ2-1; TRBD1 agrees at 7 bases. This CDR3 contains 16 residues. Germline V gene data show CDR1 as SGHTA and CDR2 as FQGNSA. Unmatched junction bases numbered 11, after V lost 5 bases and J lost 4 bases. Looking up the rest from reference TRBV7-2 and TRBJ2-1 gives the full variable domain: GAGVSQSPSNKVTEKGKDVELRCDPISGHTALYWYRQSLGQGLEFLIYFQGNSAPDKSGLPSDRFSAERTGGSVSTLTIQRTQQEDSAVYLCASSLGPGQSYNEQFFGPGTRLTVL.

CDR3: CAISESHRRDQPQHF. CDR3 DNA sequence: TGTGCCATCAGTGAGTCACACAGGAGAGATCAGCCCCAGCATTTT. This chain joins TRBV10-3 and TRBJ1-5, with D perhaps TRBD1 (5 bases). V was cut by 0 bases and J by 5 bases, with 11 bases left in between. There are 15 residues in the CDR3. Germline V gene data show CDR1 as ENHRY and CDR2 as SYGVKD.

There are a few counts of this clonotype. V gene TRBV6-5 combines with J gene TRBJ1-1; TRBD1 aligns across 9 bases. This CDR3 is built from 14 residues. Germline V gene lookup returns CDR1 MNHEY and CDR2 SVGAGI. Unmatched junction bases numbered 3, after V lost 6 bases and J lost 1 base. The CDR3 DNA follows: TGTGCCAGCAGAGGACAGGGGAAGAACACTGAAGCTTTCTTT. As protein: CASRGQGKNTEAFF.

This clonotype has just a few counts. The chain recombines TRBV29-1 with TRBJ2-3; possibly TRBD2 for D (5 bases). Germline CDR1 reads SQVTM; CDR2 reads ANQGSEA. Trimming removed 6 bases at V and 3 bases at J, with 16 bases between. The CDR3 consists of 14 residues. Here the CDR3 reads CSVGLSRGTDTQYF. DNA of the CDR3: TGCAGCGTCGGACTCTCACGGGGTACAGATACGCAGTATTTT.

Notes on this clonotype: The junction departs from the called germline gene at one end, perhaps through a read error. This rearrangement joins TRBV2 to TRBJ2-7; D call uncertain. The J call may be mistaken, given a closer DNA end match to TRBJ2-1. The CDR3 is made up of 13 amino acids. In germline, CDR1 is SNHLY, CDR2 FYNNEI. DNA of the CDR3: TGTACCAGCAACGGGTTAGTCAACAATGAGCAGTTCTTC. Encoded protein: CTSNGLVNNEQFF.

The chain combines TRBV7-2 with TRBJ2-3; D uncertain. Deletions cut 4 bases from V and 4 bases from J, with 9 bases between. CDR3 size: 13 residues. Germline V gene data show CDR1 as SGHTA and CDR2 as FQGNSA. The CDR3 is CASSYRLADTQYF. The CDR3 DNA follows: TGTGCCAGCAGCTACCGGCTGGCAGATACGCAGTATTTT. Together with reference TRBV7-2 and TRBJ2-3, the CDR3 gives the full variable domain: GAGVSQSPSNKVTEKGKDVELRCDPISGHTALYWYRQSLGQGLEFLIYFQGNSAPDKSGLPSDRFSAERTGGSVSTLTIQRTQQEDSAVYLCASSYRLADTQYFGPGTRLTVL.

The chain has TRBV5-1 and TRBJ2-5; TRBD2 matches 7 bases. The J call may be in error: the DNA end matches TRBJ2-7 better. Germline V gives CDR1 SGHRS, CDR2 YFSETQ. The CDR3 contains 16 residues. DNA of the CDR3: TGCGCCAGCAGCTTGGCCTCGCGGGAGCCTTCCTACGAGCAGTACTTC. This translates into CASSLASREPSYEQYF.

The chain couples TRBV27 to TRBJ2-7; D may be TRBD1 (6 bases). Germline CDR1 reads MNHEY; CDR2 reads SMNVEV (reference sequence). The CDR3 contains 14 residues. The V gene lost 0 bases and the J gene lost 5 bases, with 11 bases spanning the gap. The CDR3 DNA sequence: TGTGCCAGCAGTTTATCTGGGGGCTACAACGAGCAGTACTTC. As protein: CASSLSGGYNEQYF.

The rearrangement links TRBV6-6 to TRBJ2-3; D is uncertain. In germline, CDR1 is MNHNY, CDR2 SVGAGI (reference sequence). There are 11 residues in the CDR3. Trimming removed 2 bases at V and 14 bases at J, with 11 bases between. The CDR3 region has the DNA TGTGCCAGCAGTTACGAACGGGTGTGGTATTTT. This encodes CASSYERVWYF.

This clonotype was seen more than once but under ten times. The chain uses TRBV20-1 and TRBJ2-1, with D possibly TRBD2 on 5 matching bases. The V gene's germline CDR1 is DFQATT and CDR2 SNEGSKA (reference sequence). The CDR3 length is 14 residues. Deletions cut 5 bases from V and 5 bases from J, with 16 bases between. CDR3 in DNA: TGCAGTGCTCCCCCGGCTAGCAAAAACAATGAGCAGTTCTTC. It is translated as CSAPPASKNNEQFF.

This clonotype has more than one count but fewer than ten. The genes are TRBV19 and TRBJ2-5; 11 bases agree with TRBD1. The DNA end favors TRBJ2-7, so the J call may be wrong. CDR3 length: 15 amino acids. CDR1 and CDR2 (germline): LNHDA, SQIVND (reference sequence). CDR3 coding DNA: TGTGCCAGTAGTGACCGGACAGGGGGCGTCGACGAGCAGTACTTC. It codes for CASSDRTGGVDEQYF.

This clonotype was observed a few times. DNA of the CDR3: TGCAGTGCTAGCCCGGACAGTGGAAATTCACCCCTCCACTTT. This codes for CSASPDSGNSPLHF. The rearrangement links TRBV20-1 to TRBJ1-6; maybe TRBD1 (6 bases). Germline V CDR1 and CDR2: DFQATT, SNEGSKA (reference sequence). V lost 3 bases and J lost 7, with 13 bases in between. The CDR3 contains 14 residues.

The chain joins TRBV5-1 to TRBJ1-3, with 10 bases aligning to TRBD1. The J call may be incorrect, as the DNA end agrees better with TRBJ1-5. Per germline, CDR1 SGHRS and CDR2 YFSETQ. The CDR3 spans 15 residues. The CDR3 region is CASSPGTGVSQPQHF. In DNA form, the CDR3 reads TGCGCCAGCAGCCCCGGGACAGGGGTGAGTCAGCCCCAGCATTTT.

Only a few counts were recorded for this clonotype. The CDR3 here is CASSPGTGTPNTEAFF. The CDR3 DNA follows: TGTGCCAGCAGTCCAGGGACAGGGACCCCGAACACTGAAGCTTTCTTT. This chain joins TRBV12-3 or TRBV12-4 and TRBJ1-1, with 9 bases matching TRBD1. V shed 5 bases and J 1 base; nucleotides not matched to a gene: 8. The CDR3 length is 16 residues.

Comments on this clonotype: A read error may be the cause here, since a much bigger clone is one base away. The conserved closing phenylalanine or tryptophan is absent in this CDR3, likely reflecting a read error. The chain couples TRBV20-1 to TRBJ2-5, with 10 bases identical to TRBD2. The last part of the DNA fits TRBJ2-7 better; the J call may be wrong. CDR1 DFQATT and CDR2 SNEGSKA come from the germline V gene (reference sequence). The CDR3 has 13 residues. This chain's CDR3 is CSAAGTSANEQYS. The DNA for the CDR3 is TGCAGTGCAGCCGGGACTAGCGCCAACGAGCAGTACTCC.

The chain recombines TRBV3-1 with TRBJ1-3, with D possibly TRBD1 on 5 matching bases. CDR1 is LGHDT and CDR2 is YNNKEL in the germline V gene (reference sequence). The CDR3 runs to 16 residues. V lost 1 base to trimming and J lost 0 bases, with 10 bases between them. As DNA, the CDR3 is TGTGCCAGCAGCCAAGGGCGGGGGGGCTCTGGAAACACCATATATTTT. This translates into CASSQGRGGSGNTIYF.

This clonotype came up a few times. This chain links TRBV20-1 with TRBJ1-5; TRBD1 might be the D (5 bases). CDR3 size: 13 residues. Per the germline V gene, CDR1 is DFQATT and CDR2 is SNEGSKA (reference sequence). CDR3 sequence reads: CSLGPTPNQPQHF. In DNA form, the CDR3 reads TGCAGCTTGGGACCCACTCCTAATCAGCCCCAGCATTTT.

This clonotype was seen ten or more times. The rearrangement joins TRBV6-1 to TRBJ2-3, with D perhaps assigned TRBD1 or TRBD2 (5 bases each). CDR1 is MNHNS and CDR2 is SASEGT in the germline V gene. V lost 7 bases to trimming and J lost 4 bases, with 21 bases between them. The length of the CDR3 is 16 residues. For the CDR3, the DNA is TGTGCCAGCATAAGGTCCGGGACGGTTAGGGCAGATACGCAGTATTTT. Protein sequence: CASIRSGTVRADTQYF.

For this clonotype: The junction does not match germline at one end; this may be a read error. The chain combines TRBV20-1 with TRBJ1-5; 9 bases map to TRBD1. CDR1 and CDR2 from the germline V gene are DFQATT and SNEGSKA (reference sequence). There are 14 residues in the CDR3. The CDR3 coding sequence is TGCAGTGCTGAACAGGGGGCTGGCAATGAGCCCCAGCATTTT. This encodes CSAEQGAGNEPQHF.

This clonotype has only a few counts. This chain uses TRBV27 with TRBJ2-5; 10 positions agree with TRBD2. Germline CDR1 reads MNHEY; CDR2 reads SMNVEV (reference sequence). The CDR3 consists of 15 residues. Trimming removed 4 bases from V and 2 bases from J; junction bases left unmatched: 4. DNA for the CDR3: TGTGCCAGCAGTTCTTGGACTAGCGGACAAGAGACCCAGTACTTC. Translating it yields CASSSWTSGQETQYF.